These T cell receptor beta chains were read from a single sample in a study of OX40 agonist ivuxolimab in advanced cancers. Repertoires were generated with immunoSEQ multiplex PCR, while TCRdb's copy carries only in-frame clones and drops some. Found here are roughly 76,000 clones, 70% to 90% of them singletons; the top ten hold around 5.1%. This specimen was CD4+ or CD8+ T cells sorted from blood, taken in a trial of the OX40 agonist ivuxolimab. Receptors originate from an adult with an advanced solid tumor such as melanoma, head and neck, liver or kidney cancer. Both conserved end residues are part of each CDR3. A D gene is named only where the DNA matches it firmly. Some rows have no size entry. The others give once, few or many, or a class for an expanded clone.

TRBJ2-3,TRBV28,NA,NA,TGTGCCAGCAGCGCCCTCGGCGATACGCAGTATTTT,CASSALGDTQYF
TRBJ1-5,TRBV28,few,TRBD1,TGTGCCAGCAGTTCAGGGGGTAGCAATCAGCCCCAGCATTTT,CASSSGGSNQPQHF
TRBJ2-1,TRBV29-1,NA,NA,TGCAGCGTTGGGGGGACTGGTTACAATGAGCAGTTCTTC,CSVGGTGYNEQFF
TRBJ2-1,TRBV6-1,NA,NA,TGTGCCAGCAGTGAAGCTTTCTCTGAGGAGCAGTTCTTC,CASSEAFSEEQFF
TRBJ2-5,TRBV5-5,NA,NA,TGTGCCAGCAGCTTGGAGGGCGGGGTAGAGACCCAGTACTTC,CASSLEGGVETQYF
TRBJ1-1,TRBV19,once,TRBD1,TGTGCCAGTAGAGACAGGGGGCGCGGCACTGAAGCTTTCTTT,CASRDRGRGTEAFF
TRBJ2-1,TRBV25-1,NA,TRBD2,TGTGCCAGCAGTGCCGGGACTAGCGGGGGGGCGTACAATGAGCAGTTCTTC,CASSAGTSGGAYNEQFF
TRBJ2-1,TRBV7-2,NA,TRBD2,TGTGCCAGTAAGCGGGAGTACGCCTACAATGAGCAGTTCTTC,CASKREYAYNEQFF
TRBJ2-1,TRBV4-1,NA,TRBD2,TGCGCCAGCAGCCAAGCCGGGAGGGGTTCCTACAATGAGCAGTTCTTC,CASSQAGRGSYNEQFF
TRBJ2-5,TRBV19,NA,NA,TGTGCCAGTAGTATCAGGCAGCTTCAAGAGACCCAGTACTTC,CASSIRQLQETQYF
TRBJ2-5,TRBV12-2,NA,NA,TGTGCAAGTCGCTTCCGCGATCAAGGGACGGCAAAAGAGACCCAGTACTTC,CASRFRDQGTAKETQYF
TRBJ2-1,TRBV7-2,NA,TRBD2,TGTGCCAGCAGCCTAGCGGGGAGGGGGAATGAGCAGTTCTTC,CASSLAGRGNEQFF
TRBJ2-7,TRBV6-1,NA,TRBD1,TGTGCCAGCACCAAGGACAGGCCTACCTACGAGCAGTACTTC,CASTKDRPTYEQYF
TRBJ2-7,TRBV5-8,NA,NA,TGTGCCAGCAGCTTGGGAGCTCATAGGGGTTTGAACGAGCAGTACTTC,CASSLGAHRGLNEQYF
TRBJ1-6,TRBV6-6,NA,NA,TGTGCCAGCAGCCTCAGACAGGAGGGTTCACCCCTCCACTTT,CASSLRQEGSPLHF
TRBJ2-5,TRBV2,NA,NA,TGTGCCAGCAGTGTTGGCCTATACGCGGAGACCCAGTACTTC,CASSVGLYAETQYF
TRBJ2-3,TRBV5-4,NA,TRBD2,TGTGCCAGCAGGGGACTAGCGGGGGACCCCACAGATACGCAGTATTTT,CASRGLAGDPTDTQYF
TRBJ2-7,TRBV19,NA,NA,TGTGCCAGTAGTAGTACGGGGTCCTACGAGCAGTACTTC,CASSSTGSYEQYF
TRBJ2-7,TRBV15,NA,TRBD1,TGTGCCACCAGCAGAGATCGTGGGTCGGACAGGAACTACGAGCAGTACTTC,CATSRDRGSDRNYEQYF
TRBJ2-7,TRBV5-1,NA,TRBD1,TGCGCCAGCAGCTCGGACAGGGGGCTGTACGAGCAGTACTTC,CASSSDRGLYEQYF
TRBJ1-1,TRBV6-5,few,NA,TGTGCCAGCAGTTACGGGGGAAACACTGAAGCTTTCTTT,CASSYGGNTEAFF
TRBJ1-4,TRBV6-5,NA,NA,TGTGCCAGCAGGCTTGCAGGAGGGGGGAATGAAAAACTGTTTTTT,CASRLAGGGNEKLFF
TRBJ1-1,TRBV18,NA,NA,TGTGCCAGCTCATCAGAAATGGGGGCCTCCGAAGCTTTCTTT,CASSSEMGASEAFF
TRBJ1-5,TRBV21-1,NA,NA,TGTGCCAGCAGCAGGGTCGACAGGGAGAGTCAGCCCCAGCATTTT,CASSRVDRESQPQHF
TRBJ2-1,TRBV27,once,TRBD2,TGTGCCAGCAGTTTCGTGGGGAGCGGGAGGCACAATGAGCAGTTCTTC,CASSFVGSGRHNEQFF
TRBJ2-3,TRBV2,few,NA,TGTGCCAGGGGCGATAGACCCACAGATACGCAGTATTTT,CARGDRPTDTQYF
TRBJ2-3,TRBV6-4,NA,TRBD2,TGTGCCAGCAGTGAAGCAGCGGGGGGGCCCCAGGATACGCAGTATTTT,CASSEAAGGPQDTQYF
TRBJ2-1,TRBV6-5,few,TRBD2,TGTGCCAGCAGTTTTACCGGGACTAGTCCCTACAATGAGCAGTTCTTC,CASSFTGTSPYNEQFF